This T cell receptor (beta chain) was found in a study of T cell repertoires in cytomegalovirus infection. The wider study: CMV infection and matching HLA type were both indicated by public TCR beta signatures.

TCRdb re-called the reads through MiXCR, storing one row per CDR3 protein. The sample lists roughly 920,000 distinct CDR3 sequences; roughly a third were seen once. The table lists this clonotype with many counts. Its antigen is still unknown. The TCR was taken from a human donor in good health (CMV status not recorded). Some clones in this sample may be carry-over from other donors' samples. This specimen consisted of cultured CD8+ T cells from PBMCs, obtained from culture after CMV antigen stimulation.

CDR3 residues: CASSRLIYNEQFF. DNA for the CDR3: TGTGCCAGCAGTAGGTTAATTTACAATGAGCAGTTCTTC. The V call is TRBV6-1, the J call TRBJ2-1; no definite D call. The V end was cut by 5 bases, the J end by 4 bases, with 9 bases between. This CDR3 comprises 13 residues. Looked up from germline, CDR1 is MNHNS and CDR2 is SASEGT.